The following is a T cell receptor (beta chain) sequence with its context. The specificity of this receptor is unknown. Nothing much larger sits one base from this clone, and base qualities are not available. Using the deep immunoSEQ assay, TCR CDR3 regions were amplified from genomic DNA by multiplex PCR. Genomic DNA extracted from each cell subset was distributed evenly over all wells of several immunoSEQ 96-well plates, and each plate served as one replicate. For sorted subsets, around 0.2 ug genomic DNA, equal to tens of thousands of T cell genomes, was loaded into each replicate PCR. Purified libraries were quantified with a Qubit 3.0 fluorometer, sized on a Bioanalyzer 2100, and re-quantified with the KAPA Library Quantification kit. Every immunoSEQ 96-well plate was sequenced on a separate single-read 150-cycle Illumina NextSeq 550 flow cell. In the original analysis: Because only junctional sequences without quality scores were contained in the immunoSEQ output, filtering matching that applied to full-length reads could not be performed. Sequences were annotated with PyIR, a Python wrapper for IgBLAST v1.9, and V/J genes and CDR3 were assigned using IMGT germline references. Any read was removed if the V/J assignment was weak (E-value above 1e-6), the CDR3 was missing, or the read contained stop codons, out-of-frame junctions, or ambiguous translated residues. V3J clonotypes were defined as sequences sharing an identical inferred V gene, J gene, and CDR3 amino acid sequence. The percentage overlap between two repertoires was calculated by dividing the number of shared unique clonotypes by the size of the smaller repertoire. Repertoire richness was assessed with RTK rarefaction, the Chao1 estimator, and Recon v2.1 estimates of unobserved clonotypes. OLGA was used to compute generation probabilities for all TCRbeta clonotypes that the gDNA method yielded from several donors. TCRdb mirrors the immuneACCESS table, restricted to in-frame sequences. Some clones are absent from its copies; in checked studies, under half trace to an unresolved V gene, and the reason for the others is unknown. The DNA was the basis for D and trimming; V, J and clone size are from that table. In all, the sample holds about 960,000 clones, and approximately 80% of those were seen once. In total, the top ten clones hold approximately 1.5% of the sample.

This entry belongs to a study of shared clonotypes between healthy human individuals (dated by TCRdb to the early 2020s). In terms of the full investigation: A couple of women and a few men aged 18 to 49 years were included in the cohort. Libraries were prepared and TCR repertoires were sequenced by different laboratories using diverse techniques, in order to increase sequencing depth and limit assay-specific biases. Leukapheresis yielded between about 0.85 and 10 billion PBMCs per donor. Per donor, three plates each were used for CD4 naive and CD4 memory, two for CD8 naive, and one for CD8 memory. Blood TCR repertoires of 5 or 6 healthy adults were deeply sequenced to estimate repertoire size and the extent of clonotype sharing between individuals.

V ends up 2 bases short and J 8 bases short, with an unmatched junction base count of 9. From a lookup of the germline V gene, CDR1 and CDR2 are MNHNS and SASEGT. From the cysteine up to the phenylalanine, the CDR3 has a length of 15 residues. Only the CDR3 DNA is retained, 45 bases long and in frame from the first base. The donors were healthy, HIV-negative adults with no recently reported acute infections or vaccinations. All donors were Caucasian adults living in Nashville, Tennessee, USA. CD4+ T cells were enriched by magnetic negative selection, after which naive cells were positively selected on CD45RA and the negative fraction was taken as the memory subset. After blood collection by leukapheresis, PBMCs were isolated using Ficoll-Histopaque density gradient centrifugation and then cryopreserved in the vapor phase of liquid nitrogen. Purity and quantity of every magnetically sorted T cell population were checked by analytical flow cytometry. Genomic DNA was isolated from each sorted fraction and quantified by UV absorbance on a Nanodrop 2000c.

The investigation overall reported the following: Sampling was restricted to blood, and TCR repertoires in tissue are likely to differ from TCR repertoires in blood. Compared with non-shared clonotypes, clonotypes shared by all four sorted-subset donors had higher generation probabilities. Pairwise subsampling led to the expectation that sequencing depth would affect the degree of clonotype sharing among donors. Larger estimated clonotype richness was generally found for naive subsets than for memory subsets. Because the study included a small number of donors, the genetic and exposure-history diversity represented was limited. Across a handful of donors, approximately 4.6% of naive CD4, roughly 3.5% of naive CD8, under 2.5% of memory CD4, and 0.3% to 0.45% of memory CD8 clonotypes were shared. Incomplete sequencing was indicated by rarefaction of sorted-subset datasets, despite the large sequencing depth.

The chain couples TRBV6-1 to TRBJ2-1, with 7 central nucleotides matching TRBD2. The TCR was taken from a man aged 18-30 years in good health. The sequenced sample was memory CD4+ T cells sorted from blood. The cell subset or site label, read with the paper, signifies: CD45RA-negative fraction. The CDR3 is CASSEQPAGSDEQFF. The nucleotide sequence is TGTGCCAGCAGTGAACAACCAGCGGGGTCGGATGAGCAGTTCTTC.